This T cell receptor beta chain was documented in a study of T cells in Graves' hyperthyroidism and ophthalmopathy. There are 15 residues in the CDR3. Trimming removed 0 bases at V and 3 bases at J, with 8 bases between. The germline gives CDR1 MNHEY, CDR2 SVGAGI. This clonotype was detected many times. The source material, RNA transcripts, was used to amplify TCR beta CDR3 regions. TCR CDR3 regions were first amplified by RT-PCR with HTBI primers. TCRdb analysed the multiplex PCR reads with MiXCR anew, one entry per CDR3 protein. The sample carries fewer than 900,000 distinct CDR3 sequences, over 15% recorded once.

This clonotype originated in a woman aged 45 to 65 with Graves' hyperthyroidism that later progressed to Graves' ophthalmopathy. V and J are TRBV6-5 and TRBJ1-4, with D hard to call. Sequencing input: blood. CDR3 coding DNA: TGTGCCAGCAGTTACTCGGGTCCTCCTAATGAAAAACTGTTTTTT. Its protein is CASSYSGPPNEKLFF.